This T cell receptor beta chain is drawn from a study of cytomegalovirus exposure and HLA in healthy donors. General study points: Productive status was seen about 87% or about 30% of the time for most TCR beta V segments in an earlier analysis. Most observed TCR sequences were rare, whereas some public TCRs were detected in many donors.

The V and J ends lost 4 bases and 6 bases respectively, with 10 bases between them. The CDR3 runs 12 residues. Per the germline V gene, CDR1 is SGHRS and CDR2 is YFSETQ. Turning to this clone: What it binds is unknown.

Primers: 60 Vbeta forward and 13 Jbeta reverse. Generated by immunoSEQ multiplex PCR, the TCRdb table keeps only in-frame clones and is missing some. The data include about 130,000 clones; the top ten clones carry 1.5% to 2%. Each of the donors was a healthy bone marrow donor. This chain joins TRBV5-1 and TRBJ1-2; possibly TRBD1 for D (6 bases). Sequenced sample: PBMCs. This sequence originates from a woman aged 60-75 years in good health and CMV-seronegative. The DNA of the CDR3 is TGCGCCAGCAGCCAGGACAGCCATGGCTACACCTTC. Translated, it gives CASSQDSHGYTF.